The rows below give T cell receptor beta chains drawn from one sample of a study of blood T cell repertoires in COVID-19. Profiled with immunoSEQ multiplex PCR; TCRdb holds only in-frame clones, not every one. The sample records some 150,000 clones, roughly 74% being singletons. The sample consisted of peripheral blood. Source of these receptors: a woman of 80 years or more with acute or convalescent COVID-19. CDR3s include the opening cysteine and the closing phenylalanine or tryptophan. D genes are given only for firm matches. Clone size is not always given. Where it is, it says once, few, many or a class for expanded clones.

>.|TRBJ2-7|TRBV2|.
CASSVPLYEQYF
TGTGCCAGCAGTGTCCCCCTCTACGAGCAGTACTTC
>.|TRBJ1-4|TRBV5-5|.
CASSLVVTTNEKLFF
TGTGCCAGCAGCTTGGTAGTTACAACTAATGAAAAACTGTTTTTT
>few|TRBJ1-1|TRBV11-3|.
CASSFEGGTEAFF
TGTGCCAGCAGCTTCGAGGGCGGCACTGAAGCTTTCTTT
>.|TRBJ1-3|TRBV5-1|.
CASSSAGRSNTIYF
TGCGCCAGCAGCTCTGCGGGACGGAGTAACACCATATATTTT
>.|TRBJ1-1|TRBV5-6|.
CASIRQGGAEAFF
TGTGCCAGCATCCGCCAGGGAGGTGCTGAAGCTTTCTTT
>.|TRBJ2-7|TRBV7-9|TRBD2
CASSSGLAGAYEQYF
TGTGCCAGCAGCTCAGGACTAGCGGGAGCCTACGAGCAGTACTTC
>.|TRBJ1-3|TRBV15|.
CATSPRERSSGNTIYF
TGTGCCACCAGCCCAAGAGAGAGGAGCTCTGGAAACACCATATATTTT
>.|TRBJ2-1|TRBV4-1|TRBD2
CASNSPTGGKGRDEQFF
TGCGCCAGCAACTCCCCGACGGGGGGAAAGGGTCGGGATGAGCAGTTCTTC
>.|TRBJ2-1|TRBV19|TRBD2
CASKTSGLYNEQFF
TGTGCCAGTAAAACTAGCGGGCTCTACAATGAGCAGTTCTTC
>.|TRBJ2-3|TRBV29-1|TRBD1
CSVRAHRGNPTDTQYF
TGCAGCGTTCGCGCCCACAGGGGGAACCCCACAGATACGCAGTATTTT
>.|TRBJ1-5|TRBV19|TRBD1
CASSRAGTVGQSNQPQHF
TGTGCCAGTAGTCGGGCCGGGACAGTCGGGCAAAGCAATCAGCCCCAGCATTTT
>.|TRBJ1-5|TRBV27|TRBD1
CASSRQTGGNQPQHF
TGTGCCAGCAGTCGACAGACAGGGGGGAATCAGCCCCAGCATTTT
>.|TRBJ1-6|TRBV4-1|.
CASSPVLNSPLHF
TGCGCCAGCAGCCCCGTGTTGAATTCACCCCTCCACTTT
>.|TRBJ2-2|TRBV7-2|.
CASSSRRGRTGELFF
TGTGCCAGCAGCTCAAGGAGGGGACGGACCGGGGAGCTGTTTTTT
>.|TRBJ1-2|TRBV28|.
CASSFAGPLRGYTF
TGTGCCAGCAGTTTTGCAGGGCCACTCCGCGGCTACACCTTC
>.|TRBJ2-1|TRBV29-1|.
CSVAPYRGNNEQFF
TGCAGCGTCGCCCCCTATCGGGGGAACAATGAGCAGTTCTTC
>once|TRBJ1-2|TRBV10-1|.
CASSESRGERSGYTF
TGCGCCAGCAGTGAGTCGCGGGGAGAAAGGAGCGGCTACACCTTC
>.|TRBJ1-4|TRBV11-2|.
CASSTAWTNEKLFF
TGTGCCAGCAGCACTGCTTGGACTAATGAAAAACTGTTTTTT
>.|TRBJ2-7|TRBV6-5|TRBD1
CASGQGVRSYEQYF
TGTGCCAGCGGGCAGGGGGTGAGGTCCTACGAGCAGTACTTC
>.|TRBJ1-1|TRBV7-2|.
CASRKETNQIGAFF
TGTGCCAGCAGGAAAGAGACAAACCAGATCGGAGCTTTCTTT
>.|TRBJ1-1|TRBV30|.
CAWSVGWGRNTEAFF
TGTGCCTGGAGTGTAGGGTGGGGGCGCAACACTGAAGCTTTCTTT